This T cell receptor (beta chain) was sequenced during a study of tissue T cells after allogeneic stem cell transplantation. Remarks on this clone: Germline and genes here are mouse. The read terminates 1 residue ahead of where the CDR3 ends, so the germline J gene completes it.

Time point denoted: mouse harvest day 7 after allogeneic transplant. Each mouse received 10^7 T-cell-depleted marrow cells plus 10^6 splenic CD5+ T cells by tail vein. Tissues came from B6→BALB/c major-mismatch GVHD mice at day 7 or 14. V shed 5 bases and J shed 0 bases, with 7 bases lying between them. CDR1 is KGHPV, CDR2 FQNQEV, per germline (reference sequence). The CDR3 has 14 residues. The repertoire was sequenced with immunoSEQ multiplex PCR; TCRdb's copy has only in-frame clones and lacks some. In the table there are several thousand clones, around 50% of which are singletons. This clonotype was obtained from a female BALB/c mouse given C57BL/6 T cells with graft-versus-host disease after an allogeneic hematopoietic cell transplant. The sample consisted of gut tissue. The chain carries TRBV26 and TRBJ1-4; TRBD1 is a possible D gene (5 bases). The CDR3 is CASSSGFSNERLFF. Incomplete CDR3 DNA: TGTGCCAGCAGTTCAGGGTTTTCCAACGAAAGATTATTT.